This record looks at one TCR beta chain sequence and its context. The source material, RNA transcripts, was used to amplify TCR beta CDR3 regions. Initially, a first-round RT-PCR of the TCR CDR3 employed the HTBI primer set. TCRdb re-derived calls from the multiplex PCR reads in MiXCR, one entry per CDR3 protein. Among 450,000 to 700,000 distinct CDR3 sequences listed, approximately 44% were seen once. This sample was taken from a study of T cells in Graves' hyperthyroidism and ophthalmopathy. From germline, CDR1 is SGHKS and CDR2 YYEKEE (reference sequence). Trimming removed 4 bases at V and 6 bases at J, with 11 bases between. The CDR3 has 12 residues.

The sample comprised peripheral blood or thyroid tissue (not recorded which). The TCR was taken from an adult woman with Graves' disease, either hyperthyroidism or ophthalmopathy (not recorded which). The chain couples TRBV5-5 to TRBJ2-7; D is undetermined. CDR3 DNA: TGTGCCAGCAGCCCGTTAGGCGGCGAGCAGTACTTC. As protein: CASSPLGGEQYF.